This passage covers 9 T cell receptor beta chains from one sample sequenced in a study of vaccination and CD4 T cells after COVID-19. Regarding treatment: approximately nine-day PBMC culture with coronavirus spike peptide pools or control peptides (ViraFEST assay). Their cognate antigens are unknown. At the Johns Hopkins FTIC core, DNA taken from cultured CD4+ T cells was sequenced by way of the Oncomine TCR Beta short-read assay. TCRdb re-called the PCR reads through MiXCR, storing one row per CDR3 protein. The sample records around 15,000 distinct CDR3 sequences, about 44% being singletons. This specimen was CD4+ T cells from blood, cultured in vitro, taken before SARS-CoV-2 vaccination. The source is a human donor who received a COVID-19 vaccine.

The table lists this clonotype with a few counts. The DNA for the CDR3 is TGTGCCAGCACTCTGACAGGGGCCCGCTCTGGAAACACCATATATTTT. Amino acids: CASTLTGARSGNTIYF. The chain is built from TRBV5-4 and TRBJ1-3, with TRBD1 matching 8 bases. The J segment lost 0 bases and the V segment lost 6 bases, leaving 8 bases of the junction unmatched. The CDR3 runs 16 residues. Germline CDR1 is SGHNT and CDR2 is YYREEE (reference sequence).

The CDR3 sequence is CASSSRSYEQYF. CDR3 sequence (DNA): TGTGCCAGCAGCTCCCGCTCCTACGAGCAGTACTTC. The gene calls are TRBV7-9 and TRBJ2-7; D unclear. Trimming took 4 bases from V and 0 from J, leaving 4 bases between them. This CDR3 spans 12 amino acids. Germline CDR1 is SEHNR and CDR2 is FQNEAQ (reference sequence).

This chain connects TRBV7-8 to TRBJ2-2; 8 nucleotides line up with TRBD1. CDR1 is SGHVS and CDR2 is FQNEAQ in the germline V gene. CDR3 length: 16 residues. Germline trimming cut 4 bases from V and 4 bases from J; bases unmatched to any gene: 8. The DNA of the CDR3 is TGTGCCAGCAGCTCGACCAGGCAGGGGGCCACCGGGGAGCTGTTTTTT. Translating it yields CASSSTRQGATGELFF.

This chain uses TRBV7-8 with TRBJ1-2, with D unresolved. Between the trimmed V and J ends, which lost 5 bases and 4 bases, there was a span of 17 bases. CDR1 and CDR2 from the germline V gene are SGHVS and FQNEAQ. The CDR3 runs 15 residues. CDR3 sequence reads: CASSPKDSRIYGYTF. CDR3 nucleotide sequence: TGTGCCAGCAGCCCGAAGGACTCGCGGATCTATGGCTACACCTTC. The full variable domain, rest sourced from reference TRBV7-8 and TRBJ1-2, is GAGVSQSPRYKVAKRGQDVALRCDPISGHVSLFWYQQALGQGPEFLTYFQNEAQLDKSGLPSDRFFAERPEGSVSTLKIQRTQQEDSAVYLCASSPKDSRIYGYTFGSGTRLTVV.

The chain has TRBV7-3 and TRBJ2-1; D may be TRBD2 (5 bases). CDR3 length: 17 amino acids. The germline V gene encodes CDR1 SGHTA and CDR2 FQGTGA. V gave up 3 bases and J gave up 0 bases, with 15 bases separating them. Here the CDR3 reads CASSLRSGKSSYNEQFF. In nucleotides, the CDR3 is TGTGCCAGCAGCTTGAGATCGGGGAAAAGCTCCTACAATGAGCAGTTCTTC.

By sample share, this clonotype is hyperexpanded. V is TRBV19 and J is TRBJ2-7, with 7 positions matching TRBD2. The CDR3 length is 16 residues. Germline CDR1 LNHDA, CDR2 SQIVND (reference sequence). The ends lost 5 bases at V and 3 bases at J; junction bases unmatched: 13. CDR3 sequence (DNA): TGTGCCAGTAGTCCGATCCGAGGTGGGGGGGGCTACGAGCAGTACTTC. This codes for CASSPIRGGGGYEQYF.

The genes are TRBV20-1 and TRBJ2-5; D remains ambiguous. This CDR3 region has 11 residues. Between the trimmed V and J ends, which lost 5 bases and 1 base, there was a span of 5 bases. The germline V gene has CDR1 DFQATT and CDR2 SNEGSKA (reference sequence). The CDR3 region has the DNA TGCAGTGCTCAATTCCAAGAGACCCAGTACTTC. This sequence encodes CSAQFQETQYF.

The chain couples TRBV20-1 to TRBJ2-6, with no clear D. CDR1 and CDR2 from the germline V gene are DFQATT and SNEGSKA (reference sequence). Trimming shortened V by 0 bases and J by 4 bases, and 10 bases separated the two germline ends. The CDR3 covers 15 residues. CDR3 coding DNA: TGCAGTGCTAGAGAAAGAACCGCGGGGGCCAACGTCCTGACTTTC. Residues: CSARERTAGANVLTF.

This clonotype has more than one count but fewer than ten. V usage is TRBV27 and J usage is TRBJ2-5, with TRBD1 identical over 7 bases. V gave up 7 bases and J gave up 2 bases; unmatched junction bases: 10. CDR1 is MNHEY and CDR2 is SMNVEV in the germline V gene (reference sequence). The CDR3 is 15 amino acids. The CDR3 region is CASKPGQLIQETQYF. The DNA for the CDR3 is TGTGCCAGCAAACCGGGACAGCTAATACAAGAGACCCAGTACTTC.